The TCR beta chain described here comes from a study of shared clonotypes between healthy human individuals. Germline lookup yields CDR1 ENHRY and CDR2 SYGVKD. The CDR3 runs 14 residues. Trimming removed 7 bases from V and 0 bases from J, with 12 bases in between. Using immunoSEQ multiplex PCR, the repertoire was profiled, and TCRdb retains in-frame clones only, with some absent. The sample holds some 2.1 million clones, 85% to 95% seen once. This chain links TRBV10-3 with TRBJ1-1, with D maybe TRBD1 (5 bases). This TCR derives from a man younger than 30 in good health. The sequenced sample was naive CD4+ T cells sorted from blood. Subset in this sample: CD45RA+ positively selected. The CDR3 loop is CAIKSDSLNTEAFF. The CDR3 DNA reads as TGTGCCATCAAATCCGACAGCCTGAACACTGAAGCTTTCTTT.